This is a list of T cell receptor beta chains from one sample in a study of blood T cells in healthy people across ages. TCRdb reanalysed the 5' RACE reads using MiXCR and keeps one entry per CDR3 protein. This sample has hundreds of thousands of distinct CDR3 sequences, with approximately 25% found just once. In addition, the sample was reused for a study of T cells of mothers and their children.

The source material was blood. The receptors come from a boy aged 5-17 years in good health. CDR3s include the opening cysteine and the closing phenylalanine or tryptophan. The D gene is left open where the match is weak. A clone size is listed for some rows: how often the clone was seen (once, few, many), or a class if it is expanded.

>TRBD2|TRBV27|.|TRBJ2-1
TGTGCCAGCAGTTTATTTGGGACTAGCGTTGATGAGCAGTTCTTC
CASSLFGTSVDEQFF
>TRBD1|TRBV5-6|.|TRBJ1-1
TGTGCCAGCAGCCGGTTGACAGGGCGCATGAACACTGAAGCTTTCTTT
CASSRLTGRMNTEAFF
>TRBD1|TRBV7-9|few|TRBJ2-4
TGTGCCAGCAGCCAAATACAGGGGCCCAAAAACATTCAGTACTTC
CASSQIQGPKNIQYF
>.|TRBV29-1|few|TRBJ2-5
TGCAGCGTTGATTCCTCCAGGGAAGAGACCCAGTACTTC
CSVDSSREETQYF
>.|TRBV12-3/TRBV12-4|once|TRBJ2-4
TGTGCCAGCAGTATTGGAAACTCAGGGAACATTCAGTACTTC
CASSIGNSGNIQYF
>TRBD2|TRBV19|few|TRBJ2-1
TGTGCCAGTAGTATGGGTTTTAGCGGGGGGGCACGCTTTGAGCAGTTCTTC
CASSMGFSGGARFEQFF
>.|TRBV18|few|TRBJ2-1
TGTGCCAGCTCACCTCGGAGTGCACTAGAGGCCCTTAATGAGCAGTTCTTC
CASSPRSALEALNEQFF
>.|TRBV5-1|few|TRBJ2-1
TGCGCCAGCAGCTTGGATTTCGGACCCATGGGCAATGAGCAGTTCTTC
CASSLDFGPMGNEQFF
>.|TRBV28|few|TRBJ1-1
TGTGCCAGCAAAGAGATGAACACTGAAGCTTTCTTT
CASKEMNTEAFF
>.|TRBV28|few|TRBJ2-2
TGTGCCAGCAGTTCCCGACAGGGAGGCGGCACCGGGGAGCTGTTTTTT
CASSSRQGGGTGELFF
>.|TRBV10-3|.|TRBJ2-7
TGTGCCATCTCAGACGTAGGGGAATACGAGCAGTACTTC
CAISDVGEYEQYF
>.|TRBV7-9|few|TRBJ2-6
TGTGCCAGCAGCCCTACCCCCTCCATTACTGGGGCCAACGTCCTGACTTTC
CASSPTPSITGANVLTF
>TRBD1|TRBV2|.|TRBJ1-2
TGTGCCAGCAGTGGGGGGCCAGGGGGAATGGTCTATGGCTACACCTTC
CASSGGPGGMVYGYTF
>TRBD2|TRBV10-3|few|TRBJ2-7
TGTGCCATCAGTGAATCGGGGACTAGCGGGCGCTACGAGCAGTACTTC
CAISESGTSGRYEQYF
>.|TRBV14|.|TRBJ1-2
TGTGCCAGCAGCCAAGGGGTCCCTAACTATGGCTACACCTTC
CASSQGVPNYGYTF
>.|TRBV20-1|.|TRBJ2-3
TGCAGTGCTAGAAAGTGGGCGGCTAGCACAGATACGCAGTATTTT
CSARKWAASTDTQYF
>TRBD2|TRBV29-1|.|TRBJ2-7
TGCAGCGTTGTAGGCGGGGGCTCCTACGAGCAGTACTTC
CSVVGGGSYEQYF
>.|TRBV7-9|.|TRBJ1-4
TGTGCCAGCAGCCTTAGTTCTGAAAAACTGTTTTTT
CASSLSSEKLFF
>.|TRBV27|many|TRBJ2-5
TGTGCCAGCAGTTTCGCCGGCGTCGGGGAGACCCAGTACTTC
CASSFAGVGETQYF
>.|TRBV12-3/TRBV12-4|few|TRBJ1-2
TGTGCCAGCAGTAACCGGATCGGGACGGCTCATGGCTACACCTTC
CASSNRIGTAHGYTF
>TRBD2|TRBV3-1|many|TRBJ2-1
TGTGCCAGCAGCCACCGGAGCGGGGGGGCCGCTGAGCAGTTCTTC
CASSHRSGGAAEQFF
>TRBD1|TRBV6-2/TRBV6-3|.|TRBJ2-7
TGTGCCAGCAGTCGGGACAGGGGGATTGACGAGCAGTACTTC
CASSRDRGIDEQYF
>.|TRBV3-1|.|TRBJ2-2
TGTGCCAGCAGCCAAGGGACGTTTGAGGGGTTCACCGGGGAGCTGTTTTTT
CASSQGTFEGFTGELFF
>TRBD1|TRBV11-2|.|TRBJ2-5
TGTGCCAGCAGCTTAGGTGCAGGGGGCGGTTTGGAGACCCAGTACTTC
CASSLGAGGGLETQYF
>.|TRBV28|few|TRBJ1-2
TGTGCCAGCAGTCGAAGGACTTACTATGGCTACACCTTC
CASSRRTYYGYTF
>TRBD2|TRBV7-9|few|TRBJ2-2
TGTGCCAGCAGCTTAGCGTTCGCGGGGGACGCCGGGGAGCTGTTTTTT
CASSLAFAGDAGELFF
>.|TRBV7-8|.|TRBJ1-1
TGTGCCAGCAGCCCGTACAGGATCATGAACACTGAAGCTTTCTTT
CASSPYRIMNTEAFF
>.|TRBV3-1|.|TRBJ2-7
TGTGCCAGCAGCAGCTGGAAGAGCTCCTACGAGCAGTACTTC
CASSSWKSSYEQYF
>.|TRBV9|few|TRBJ2-5
TGTGCCAGCTCCCTAGGGCCCCACAGCAGAACTGAAGAGACCCAGTACTTC
CASSLGPHSRTEETQYF
>.|TRBV28|.|TRBJ2-7
TGTGCCAGCATGGGCAGGATCCCCTACGAGCAGTACTTC
CASMGRIPYEQYF
>TRBD2|TRBV20-1|.|TRBJ2-1
TGCAGTGCTCGCGACCTCGAGGGCGGGGGGATATCCTACAATGAGCAGTTCTTC
CSARDLEGGGISYNEQFF
>.|TRBV12-3/TRBV12-4|.|TRBJ2-7
TGTGCCAGCAGTTTAGAGGCCGGCAGAGACTACGAGCAGTACTTC
CASSLEAGRDYEQYF
>TRBD2|TRBV6-1|few|TRBJ2-1
TGTGCCAGCACGCCCTTAGCGGGGGGGCCGTCAAATGAGCAGTTCTTC
CASTPLAGGPSNEQFF
>TRBD1|TRBV20-1|.|TRBJ1-5
TGCAGTGCTTCCAGACAGGGACAGGGGGGCAATCAGCCCCAGCATTTT
CSASRQGQGGNQPQHF
>.|TRBV27|many|TRBJ2-7
TGTGCCAGCAGCCCTAGCGTAGGCGAGCAGTACTTC
CASSPSVGEQYF
>.|TRBV6-2/TRBV6-3|.|TRBJ2-7
TGTGCCAGCAGTTACTCCCGCGAGTCAGGGAACTACGAGCAGTACTTC
CASSYSRESGNYEQYF
>.|TRBV5-5|few|TRBJ2-4
TGTGCCAGCAGCTTGGTCAGGGATCCCAAAAACATTCAGTACTTC
CASSLVRDPKNIQYF
>.|TRBV28|.|TRBJ2-7
TGTGCCAGCAGACCACCACAGGATTACGAGCAGTACTTC
CASRPPQDYEQYF
>.|TRBV25-1|few|TRBJ1-1
TGTGCCAGCAGTTACGGGCTCAACACTGAAGCTTTCTTT
CASSYGLNTEAFF
>TRBD2|TRBV14|.|TRBJ2-5
TGTGCCAGCAGCCAACGGGGGGGCGAGACCCAGTACTTC
CASSQRGGETQYF
>TRBD2|TRBV12-3/TRBV12-4|.|TRBJ2-3
TGTGCCAGCAGCCGTTCGCCAGGTCTAGCGGGGGATAGCACAGATACGCAGTATTTT
CASSRSPGLAGDSTDTQYF
>.|TRBV24-1|few|TRBJ2-1
TGTGCCACCAGTGGTTCCCTAGCGAAGCAGTTCTTC
CATSGSLAKQFF
>TRBD1|TRBV20-1|few|TRBJ2-5
TGCAGTGCTAGAGATCGGGACAGCCCCAACCAAGAGACCCAGTACTTC
CSARDRDSPNQETQYF
>.|TRBV2|few|TRBJ1-2
TGTGCCAGCAGTGAAGCGCTTGCGGGGGGATCTGGCTACACCTTC
CASSEALAGGSGYTF
>TRBD1|TRBV29-1|.|TRBJ2-7
TGCAGCGTCCCGGGACAGGGCCGACGAGAGCAGTACTTC
CSVPGQGRREQYF
>.|TRBV29-1|.|TRBJ2-1
TGCAGCGTTGTACTGCCAGGGGATGGATTCTCCTACAATGAGCAGTTCTTC
CSVVLPGDGFSYNEQFF
>TRBD1|TRBV7-2|.|TRBJ2-7
TGTGCCAGCAGCGGAGGTCAGGGGGTTTCGTACGAGCAGTACTTC
CASSGGQGVSYEQYF
>.|TRBV5-1|.|TRBJ1-2
TGCGCCAGCAGCTTGGGACTTACCGACAACTATGGCTACACCTTC
CASSLGLTDNYGYTF
>.|TRBV6-6|many|TRBJ2-5
TGTGCCAGCAGTTACTCGAACCGGGAGAGAGAGTACTTC
CASSYSNREREYF
>TRBD2|TRBV28|.|TRBJ2-7
TGTGCCAGCAGTCCGACTAGCGGGCGGTACGAGCAGTACTTC
CASSPTSGRYEQYF
>.|TRBV20-1|few|TRBJ2-3
TGCAGTGCTAGTAAAGACGTGACCACAGATACGCAGTATTTT
CSASKDVTTDTQYF
>.|TRBV10-3|.|TRBJ2-3
TGTGCCATCAGTGAGTCGATTCGCCGGGCGGGGACTAGCACAGATACGCAGTATTTT
CAISESIRRAGTSTDTQYF
>TRBD1|TRBV5-1|.|TRBJ2-7
TGCGCCAGCTCCACAGGGGACTCCTACGAGCAGTACTTC
CASSTGDSYEQYF